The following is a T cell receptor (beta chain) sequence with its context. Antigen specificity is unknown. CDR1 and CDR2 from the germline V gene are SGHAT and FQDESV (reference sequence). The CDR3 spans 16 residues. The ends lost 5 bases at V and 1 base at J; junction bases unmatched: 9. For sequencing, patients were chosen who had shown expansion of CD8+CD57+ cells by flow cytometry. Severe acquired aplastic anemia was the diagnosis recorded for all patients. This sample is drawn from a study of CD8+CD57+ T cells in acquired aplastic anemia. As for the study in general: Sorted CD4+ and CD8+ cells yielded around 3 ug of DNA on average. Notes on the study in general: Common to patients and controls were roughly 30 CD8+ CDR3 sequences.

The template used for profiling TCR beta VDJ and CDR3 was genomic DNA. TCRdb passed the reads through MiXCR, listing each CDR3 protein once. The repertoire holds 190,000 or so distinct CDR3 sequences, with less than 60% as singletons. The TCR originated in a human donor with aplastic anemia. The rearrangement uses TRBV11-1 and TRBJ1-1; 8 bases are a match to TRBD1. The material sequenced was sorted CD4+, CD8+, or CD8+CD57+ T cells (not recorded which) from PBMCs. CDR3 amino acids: CASSPRDRLPNTEAFF. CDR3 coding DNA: TGTGCCAGCAGCCCAAGGGACAGGCTACCGAACACTGAAGCTTTCTTT.